This TCR beta chain was sequenced in a study of OX40 agonist ivuxolimab in advanced cancers. At the level of the study: Dose-escalation cases comprised hepatocellular carcinoma, melanoma, renal cell or head and neck cancer. Whole-study findings and limits: Among T cells, CD8+ cells averaged more expanded clones than CD4+ cells.

Autoimmune disease history or systemic immunosuppression meant exclusion. With baseline, cycle 4 day 1, and cycle 7 day 1 as timepoints, blood was sampled. With respect to this clone: Its antigen is not identified.

The CDR3 totals 11 residues. Germline lookup yields CDR1 MNHEY and CDR2 SVGAGI. V lost 0 bases, J lost 10 bases, and 4 bases lay in between. Method: immunoSEQ multiplex PCR; TCRdb's copy keeps in-frame clones and lacks some. The top ten clones hold 9.4% of a sample with about 29,000 clones, 80% to 95% of them seen once. The gene calls are TRBV6-5 and TRBJ2-1; D uncertain. Sample: CD4+ or CD8+ T cells sorted from blood, taken in a trial of the OX40 agonist ivuxolimab. This sequence originates from an adult with an advanced solid tumor such as melanoma, head and neck, liver or kidney cancer. CDR3 in DNA: TGTGCCAGCAGTTACTCCGGCGAGCAGTTCTTC. This codes for CASSYSGEQFF.